This TCR beta chain was recovered during a study of human T cells and chemical hapten exposure. Whole-study context: A patient group, mainly female, showed alopecia areata, totalis or universalis.

This clonotype occurred many times. Its antigen is unidentified. TCRdb itself ran the RACE reads through MiXCR, one entry per CDR3 protein. The repertoire holds 300,000 to 400,000 distinct CDR3 sequences, with 5.5% to 8% as singletons. Sample time point: patch test 1, 2 weeks after DPC sensitization. Treatment in this sample: therapeutic diphenylcyclopropenone sensitization with weekly scalp DPC. Study observations and caveats: Clustering by CDR3 similarity yielded significantly more large clusters from expanded TCRs than controls.

Sequenced here: whole blood, sampled in connection with sensitization to the hapten diphenylcyclopropenone (DPC). This receptor was identified in a woman between 18 and 29 years old with alopecia areata. Some clones in this sample may be carry-over from other donors' samples.

The CDR3 loop reads CASSSTGGRNTIYF. The CDR3 bases are TGTGCCAGCAGCTCCACAGGGGGCCGAAACACCATATATTTT. The chain carries TRBV12-3 or TRBV12-4 and TRBJ1-3, with TRBD1 matching over 9 bases. This CDR3 is built from 14 residues. Germline trimming cut 6 bases from V and 5 bases from J; bases unmatched to any gene: 5.